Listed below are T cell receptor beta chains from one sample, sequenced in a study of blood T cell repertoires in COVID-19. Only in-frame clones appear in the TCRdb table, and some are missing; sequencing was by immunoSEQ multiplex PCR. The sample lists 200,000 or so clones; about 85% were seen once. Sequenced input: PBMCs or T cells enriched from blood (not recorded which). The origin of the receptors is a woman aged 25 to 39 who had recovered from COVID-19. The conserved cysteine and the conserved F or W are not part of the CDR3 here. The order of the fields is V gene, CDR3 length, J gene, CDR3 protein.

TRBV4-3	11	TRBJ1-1	ASSQTANTEAF
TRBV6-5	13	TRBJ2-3	ASSPGQGPPDTQY
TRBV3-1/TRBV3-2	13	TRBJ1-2	ASSQRGQGPDGYT
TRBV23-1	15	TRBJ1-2	ASSQSETGGPQYGYT
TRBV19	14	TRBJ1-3	AITDRPDLSGNTIY
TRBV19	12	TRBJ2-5	ASSRQGGRETQY
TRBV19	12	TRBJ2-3	ASSPGGGTDTQY
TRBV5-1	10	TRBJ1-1	ASSPDRREAF
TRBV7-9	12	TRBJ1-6	ASSLPGGYSPLH
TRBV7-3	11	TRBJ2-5	ASSLNREETQY
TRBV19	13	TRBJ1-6	ASRNIDRENSPLH
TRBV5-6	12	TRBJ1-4	ASSFGTGTEKLF
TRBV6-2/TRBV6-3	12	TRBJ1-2	ASRPDRNNYGYT
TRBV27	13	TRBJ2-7	ASSLSSGGGYEQY
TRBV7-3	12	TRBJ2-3	ASSFSGAEDTQY
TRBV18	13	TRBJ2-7	ASSPKTGVDYEQY
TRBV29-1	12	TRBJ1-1	SGGDRRFYTEAF
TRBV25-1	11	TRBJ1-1	ASSIRPGSEAF
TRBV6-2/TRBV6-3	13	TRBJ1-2	ASSLGQGDDYGYT
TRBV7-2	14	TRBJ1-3	ASSLGSTGSGNTIY
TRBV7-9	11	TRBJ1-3	ASSPTGVGTIY
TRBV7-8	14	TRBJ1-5	ASSSRRQFSNQPQH
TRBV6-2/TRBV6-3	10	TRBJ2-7	ASSSGLYEQY
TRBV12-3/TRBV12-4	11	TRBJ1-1	ASSNDRDTEAF
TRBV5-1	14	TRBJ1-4	ASSPGWKATNEKLF
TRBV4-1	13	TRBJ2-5	ASSHLTGVQETQY
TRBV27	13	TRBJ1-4	ASMSLGISNEKLF
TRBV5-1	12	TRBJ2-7	ASRQLAGSYEQY
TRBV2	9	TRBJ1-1	ASQGWTEAF
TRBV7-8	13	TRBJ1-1	ASSLLGGSDTEAF
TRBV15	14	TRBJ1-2	ATSNGTGGIFYGYT
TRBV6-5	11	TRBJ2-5	ASSYEVGETQY
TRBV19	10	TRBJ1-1	ASSIGHIVAF
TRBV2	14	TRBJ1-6	ASSLILGRVSSPLH
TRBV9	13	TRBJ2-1	ASSVVERGGNEQF
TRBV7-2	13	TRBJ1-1	ASSSRQDPGTEAF
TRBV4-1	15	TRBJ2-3	ASSHPPGLAGGDTQY
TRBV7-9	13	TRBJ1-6	ASSRPGTNNSPLH
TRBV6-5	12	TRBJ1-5	ASSYSLVNQPQH
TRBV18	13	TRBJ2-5	ASSRGGRYQETQY
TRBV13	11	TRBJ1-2	ASSLDRGSRYT
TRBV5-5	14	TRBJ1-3	ASSLVGGQGRNTIY
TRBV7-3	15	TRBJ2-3	ASSLAPGGVSTDTQY
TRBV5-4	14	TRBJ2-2	ASSLVQGGGTGELF
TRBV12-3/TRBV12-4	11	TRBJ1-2	ASSLPGNYGYT
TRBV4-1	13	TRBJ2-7	ASSQIAGSSYEQY
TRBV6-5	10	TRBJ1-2	ASRHSGYGYT
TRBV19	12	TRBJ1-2	AVSGGQENYGYT
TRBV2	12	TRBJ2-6	ASKGGTGANVLT
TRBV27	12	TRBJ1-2	ASSSTGTVYGYT
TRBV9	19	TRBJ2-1	ASSVEGSGGVILSSYNEQF
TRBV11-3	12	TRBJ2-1	ASSSDSSYNEQF
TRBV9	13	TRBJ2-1	ASSPGQGAYNEQF
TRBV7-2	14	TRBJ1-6	ASSLRAGVNNSPLH
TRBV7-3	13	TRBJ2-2	ASSRLGSSTGELF
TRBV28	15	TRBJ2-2	ASSSGVGTGGYGELF
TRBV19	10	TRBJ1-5	ASSMEDQPQH
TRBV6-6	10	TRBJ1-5	ASSYLNQPQH
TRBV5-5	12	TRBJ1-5	ASSSLLRGQPQH